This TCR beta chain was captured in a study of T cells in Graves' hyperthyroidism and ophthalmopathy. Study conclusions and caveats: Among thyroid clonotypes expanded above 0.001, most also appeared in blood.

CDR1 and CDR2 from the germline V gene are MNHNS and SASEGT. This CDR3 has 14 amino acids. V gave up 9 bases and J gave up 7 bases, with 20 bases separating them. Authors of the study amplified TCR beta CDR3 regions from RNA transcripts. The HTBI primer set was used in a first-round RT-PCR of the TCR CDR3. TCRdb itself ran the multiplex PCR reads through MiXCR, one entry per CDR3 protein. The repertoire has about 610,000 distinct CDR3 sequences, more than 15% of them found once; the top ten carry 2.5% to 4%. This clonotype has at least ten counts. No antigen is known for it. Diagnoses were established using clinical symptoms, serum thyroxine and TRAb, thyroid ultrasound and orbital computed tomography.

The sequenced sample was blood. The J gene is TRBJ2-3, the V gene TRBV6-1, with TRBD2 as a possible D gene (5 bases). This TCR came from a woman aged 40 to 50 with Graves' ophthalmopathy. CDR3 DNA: TGTGCCAGTACCCCTCGGTTAGCGCCGTATACGCAGTATTTT. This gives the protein CASTPRLAPYTQYF.